The 16 T cell receptor beta chains presented below share a single source sample, sequenced in a study of blood T cell repertoires in COVID-19. Assay: immunoSEQ multiplex PCR; the TCRdb copy retains only in-frame clones and omits some. The table has 100,000 to 150,000 clones, about nine tenths seen once. The sequencing input was peripheral blood. The receptors were sampled from a woman aged 65 to 85 with COVID-19, enrolled during active disease.

The chain uses TRBV6-5 and TRBJ2-3; 13 nucleotides agree with TRBD2. The junction had 0 bases not matched to a gene; V was cut back by 6 bases and J by 3 bases. The germline V gene has CDR1 MNHEY and CDR2 SVGAGI. The CDR3 spans 14 residues. Here the CDR3 DNA reads TGTGCCAGCAGGACTAGCGGGGGGACAGATACGCAGTATTTT. Translating it yields CASRTSGGTDTQYF.

J is TRBJ1-5 and V is TRBV19; a possible D gene is TRBD1 (6 bases). The V end lost 5 bases, the J end lost 9 bases, and 20 bases lay between the germline ends. Looked up from germline, CDR1 is LNHDA and CDR2 is SQIVND (reference sequence). The CDR3 is made up of 15 amino acids. The CDR3 region is CASSLPSGAMGPQHF. For the CDR3, the DNA is TGTGCCAGTAGTCTCCCCTCAGGGGCCATGGGGCCCCAGCATTTT.

The chain recombines TRBV3-1 (or the pseudogene TRBV3-2) with TRBJ1-1; 7 bases match TRBD1. The CDR3 totals 15 residues. V shed 0 bases and J 11 bases; nucleotides not matched to a gene: 12. Germline values: CDR1 LGHDT, CDR2 YNNKEL (reference sequence). In DNA, the CDR3 is TGTGCCAGCAGCCAAGAATCAGAGGTCAGGGGGGATGCTTTCTTT. Translation: CASSQESEVRGDAFF.

V and J are TRBV7-2 and TRBJ2-2; D is possibly TRBD1 (6 bases). The V and J ends lost 5 bases and 1 base respectively, with 14 bases between them. CDR1 and CDR2 from the germline V gene are SGHTA and FQGNSA. The length of the CDR3 is 16 residues. The chain's CDR3 is CASSTRDTRNTGELFF. CDR3 DNA: TGTGCCAGCAGCACCCGGGACACCCGGAACACCGGGGAGCTGTTTTTT.

The rearrangement links TRBV5-4 to TRBJ1-2; 8 nucleotides line up with TRBD1. Per the germline V gene, CDR1 is SGHNT and CDR2 is YYREEE (reference sequence). Germline trimming cut 7 bases from V and 6 bases from J; bases unmatched to any gene: 8. There are 13 residues in the CDR3. The CDR3 sequence is CASSPDRVDGYTF. The DNA for the CDR3 is TGTGCCAGCTCCCCGGACAGGGTCGATGGCTACACCTTC.

J is TRBJ2-5 and V is TRBV5-1, with 10 bases lining up with TRBD2. Trimming removed 6 bases from V and 2 bases from J; junction bases left unmatched: 7. This CDR3 is built from 15 residues. The germline V gene has CDR1 SGHRS and CDR2 YFSETQ. This CDR3 is CASTTGTSEQETQYF. The CDR3 DNA follows: TGCGCCAGCACCACAGGGACTAGCGAACAAGAGACCCAGTACTTC.

The V and J genes are TRBV11-2 and TRBJ1-1, with D possibly being TRBD1 (6 bases). Germline V gene data show CDR1 as SGHAT and CDR2 as FQNNGV. CDR3 length: 17 residues. The germline V and J ends were trimmed by 0 bases and 4 bases, with 18 bases remaining between them. In DNA form, the CDR3 reads TGTGCCAGCAGCTTAGATGGCAGGGGCTACGGGTTCACTGAAGCTTTCTTT. Amino acids: CASSLDGRGYGFTEAFF. The variable domain in full, completed from reference TRBV11-2 and TRBJ1-1, reads EAGVAQSPRYKIIEKRQSVAFWCNPISGHATLYWYQQILGQGPKLLIQFQNNGVVDDSQLPKDRFSAERLKGVDSTLKIQPAKLEDSAVYLCASSLDGRGYGFTEAFFGQGTRLTVV.

This chain links TRBV2 with TRBJ2-1; 11 nucleotides align to TRBD2. The length of the CDR3 is 16 residues. J lost 5 bases, V lost 6 bases, and 9 bases had no gene match. Looked up from germline, CDR1 is SNHLY and CDR2 is FYNNEI. The CDR3 protein is CASSVRLAGFHNEQFF. DNA for the CDR3: TGTGCCAGCAGCGTAAGACTAGCGGGATTTCACAATGAGCAGTTCTTC.

V usage is TRBV4-2 and J usage is TRBJ1-1; D gene uncertain. This CDR3 is 16 amino acids long. Trimming removed 4 bases from V and 1 base from J, with 16 bases in between. The germline V gene encodes CDR1 LGHNA and CDR2 YNFKEQ. The CDR3 is CASSPGREGSNTEAFF. The CDR3 DNA reads as TGTGCCAGCAGCCCAGGTCGGGAGGGCTCGAACACTGAAGCTTTCTTT.

The CDR3: CASSPGTSEETQYF. CDR3 bases: TGTGCCAGCAGCCCGGGGACTAGCGAAGAGACCCAGTACTTC. The V gene is TRBV5-4, the J gene TRBJ2-5; 10 nucleotides agree with TRBD2. This CDR3 is built from 14 residues. Trimming removed 4 bases from V and 3 bases from J; junction bases left unmatched: 3. Germline V gene data show CDR1 as SGHNT and CDR2 as YYREEE (reference sequence).

The V call is TRBV7-9, the J call TRBJ1-2, with D unclear. The CDR3 is 12 residues long. Trimming took off 3 bases at V and 8 bases at J, with 10 bases between the two ends. CDR1 SEHNR and CDR2 FQNEAQ come from the germline V gene (reference sequence). The CDR3 coding sequence is TGTGCCAGCAGCTTGAGCGGGGTAGGCTACACCTTC. Translated: CASSLSGVGYTF.

The chain is built from TRBV18 and TRBJ1-2; the match to TRBD1 covers 7 bases. The V segment lost 4 bases and the J segment 1 base; nucleotides outside the gene matches: 3. CDR1 is KGHSH and CDR2 is LQKENI in the germline V gene. This CDR3 spans 14 amino acids. This CDR3 reads CASSLTGDNYGYTF. CDR3 DNA: TGTGCCAGCTCACTTACAGGGGATAACTATGGCTACACCTTC.

This clone was counted only a few times. The V and J genes are TRBV7-3 and TRBJ1-3; D might be TRBD1 (6 bases). V lost 5 bases to trimming and J lost 4 bases, with 9 bases between them. CDR1 and CDR2 from the germline V gene are SGHTA and FQGTGA. This CDR3 contains 13 residues. The CDR3 DNA follows: TGTGCCAGCAGCCAGGGGAGAGGAAACACCATATATTTT. As protein: CASSQGRGNTIYF.

The rearrangement uses TRBV30 and TRBJ2-5, with D possibly TRBD2 on 5 matching bases. Between the trimmed V and J ends, which lost 2 bases and 4 bases, there was a span of 14 bases. The CDR3 runs to 14 residues. CDR1 GTSNPN and CDR2 SVGIG come from the germline V gene (reference sequence). This CDR3 is CAWSSGLPSETQYF. The DNA for the CDR3 is TGTGCCTGGAGTAGCGGACTTCCGTCAGAGACCCAGTACTTC.

This rearrangement joins TRBV30 to TRBJ1-3; possible D gene TRBD1, 6 bases. Germline lookup yields CDR1 GTSNPN and CDR2 SVGIG (reference sequence). The CDR3 extends over 13 amino acids. The germline V and J ends were trimmed by 0 bases and 7 bases, with 10 bases remaining between them. This CDR3 is CAWSVTRGNTIYF. The CDR3 nucleotides read TGTGCCTGGAGTGTAACCAGGGGTAACACCATATATTTT.

The chain combines TRBV19 with TRBJ2-7; D gene unclear. The CDR3 loop spans 15 amino acids. The germline CDR1 and CDR2 sequences are LNHDA and SQIVND (reference sequence). Trimming removed 6 bases at V and 5 bases at J, with 20 bases between. CDR3 region: CASRRQAFGSHEQYF. The CDR3 coding sequence is TGTGCCAGTAGACGACAAGCCTTTGGATCTCACGAGCAGTACTTC.